A single sample is the source of the 21 T cell receptor beta chains below, sequenced in a study of blood T cell repertoires in COVID-19. TCRdb's copy holds only in-frame clones and misses some; the assay was immunoSEQ multiplex PCR. The sample contains fewer than 400,000 clones, over 75% of which appear only once. Sequencing input: PBMCs or T cells enriched from blood (not recorded which). These receptors came from a man aged 30 to 39 who had recovered from COVID-19.

This chain links TRBV7-2 with TRBJ1-5; D remains unclear. Germline assignment: CDR1 SGHTA and CDR2 FQGNSA. Trimming stripped 3 bases from V and 6 bases from J, with 6 bases between. The CDR3 spans 12 residues. The CDR3 DNA sequence: TGTGCCAGCAGCTTCCTAGGTCAGCCCCAGCATTTT. Amino acids: CASSFLGQPQHF.

The J gene is TRBJ2-7, the V gene TRBV6-5, with 7 positions matching TRBD1. V was clipped by 8 bases and J by 0 bases; unmatched bases: 7. This CDR3 is built from 14 residues. Germline assignment: CDR1 MNHEY and CDR2 SVGAGI. The CDR3 DNA follows: TGTGCCAGCGGGCGCGACAGGGACTCCTACGAGCAGTACTTC. Translation gives CASGRDRDSYEQYF.

The genes are TRBV18 and TRBJ1-6; 8 bases match TRBD1. V was clipped by 3 bases and J by 3 bases; unmatched bases: 10. Germline lookup yields CDR1 KGHSH and CDR2 LQKENI. This CDR3 spans 18 amino acids. CDR3 nucleotide sequence: TGTGCCAGCTCACCTAGGGGACAGGCAAGAAACTATAATTCACCCCTCCACTTT. The encoded protein is CASSPRGQARNYNSPLHF.

The chain employs TRBV28 and TRBJ1-6; TRBD1 matches at 7 bases. The CDR3 contains 18 residues. Germline V gene data show CDR1 as MDHEN and CDR2 as SYDVKM. The ends lost 5 bases at V and 0 bases at J; junction bases unmatched: 10. CDR3 amino acids: CASSPLGQPSSYNSPLHF. The DNA for the CDR3 is TGTGCCAGCAGTCCTTTGGGACAGCCGAGCTCCTATAATTCACCCCTCCACTTT.

This clone was detected many times. The chain combines TRBV29-1 with TRBJ2-1; 12 nucleotides align to TRBD2. CDR1 is SQVTM, CDR2 ANQGSEA, per germline. The CDR3 spans 13 residues. With V trimmed by 8 bases and J by 5 bases, 4 bases remained unmatched. The CDR3 DNA is TGCAGCATACGGACTAGCGGGGACAATGAGCAGTTCTTC. This encodes CSIRTSGDNEQFF.

CDR3 nucleotides: TGTGCCAGCAGCAGGGACAGCAACTACGAGCAGTACTTC. Its translation is CASSRDSNYEQYF. This chain links TRBV5-6 with TRBJ2-7, with 7 bases identical to TRBD1. After removal of 4 bases from V and 3 bases from J, the junction contained 4 bases not matched to a gene. CDR3 length: 13 amino acids. Germline CDR1 and CDR2: SGHDT and YYEEEE.

V is TRBV5-4 and J is TRBJ1-1, with a tentative D call TRBD1 (6 bases). Germline V gene sequence: CDR1 SGHNT, CDR2 YYREEE (reference sequence). V dropped 1 base and J dropped 4 bases, with 11 bases sitting between them. The CDR3 contains 14 residues. The CDR3, as DNA: TGTGCCAGCAGCTTGCCAGGGGCGCCCACTGAAGCTTTCTTT. The encoded protein is CASSLPGAPTEAFF.

This rearrangement joins TRBV11-2 to TRBJ1-2; unclear D gene. The CDR3 consists of 12 residues. Germline V gene data show CDR1 as SGHAT and CDR2 as FQNNGV. V was pared by 4 bases and J by 4 bases, with 7 bases between. For the CDR3, the DNA is TGTGCCAGCAGCTCAAAAATCTATGGCTACACCTTC. As protein: CASSSKIYGYTF.

The chain couples TRBV5-1 to TRBJ2-3, with 8 bases lining up with TRBD1. Trimming took 4 bases from V and 6 from J; bases not matched to a gene: 7. This CDR3 is built from 14 residues. Germline assignment: CDR1 SGHRS and CDR2 YFSETQ. The DNA of the CDR3 is TGCGCCAGCAGCCCCTCCGACAGGGGTGATACGCAGTATTTT. This translates into CASSPSDRGDTQYF.

V is TRBV6-1 and J is TRBJ1-5; weak D call: TRBD1 (6 bases). The CDR3 is 16 residues long. Germline V lookup: CDR1 MNHNS, CDR2 SASEGT. V lost 1 base to trimming and J lost 9 bases, with 19 bases between them. CDR3 sequence: CASSEVDSRGARPQHF. The CDR3 DNA reads as TGTGCCAGCAGTGAAGTCGACAGCAGGGGAGCGAGGCCCCAGCATTTT.

The chain employs TRBV3-1 (or the pseudogene TRBV3-2) and TRBJ2-7; D might be TRBD1 (6 bases). This CDR3 is built from 13 residues. The germline CDR1 and CDR2 sequences are LGHDT and YNNKEL (reference sequence). Trimming removed 3 bases from V and 9 bases from J, with 15 bases in between. DNA for the CDR3: TGTGCCAGCAGCCAGGCGATCAGGGGAACGCAGTACTTC. Its protein product is CASSQAIRGTQYF.

The chain combines TRBV19 with TRBJ2-3; a possible D gene is TRBD1 (6 bases). This CDR3 contains 14 residues. V was trimmed by 1 base and J by 7 bases, leaving 12 bases between them. The germline V gene has CDR1 LNHDA and CDR2 SQIVND (reference sequence). This CDR3 is CASSIGGGKNTQYF. The CDR3 DNA follows: TGTGCCAGTAGTATAGGAGGGGGTAAAAATACGCAGTATTTT.

The gene calls are TRBV12-3 or TRBV12-4 and TRBJ1-1; 7 bases agree with TRBD1. Unmatched junction bases numbered 5, after V lost 6 bases and J lost 4 bases. The CDR3 is made up of 13 amino acids. CDR3 DNA: TGTGCCAGCAGCTACCCAGGGGGCACTGAAGCTTTCTTT. Translated, it gives CASSYPGGTEAFF.

J is TRBJ1-4 and V is TRBV15; the D is unclear. V was cut by 4 bases and J by 8 bases, with 8 bases left in between. The V gene's germline CDR1 is LNHNV and CDR2 YYDKDF (reference sequence). This CDR3 spans 12 amino acids. The chain's CDR3 is CATSKTQEKLFF. The CDR3 coding sequence is TGTGCCACCAGCAAAACACAGGAAAAACTGTTTTTT.

The rearrangement joins TRBV19 to TRBJ1-1; D remains unclear. V shed 0 bases and J shed 0 bases, with 8 bases lying between them. Germline V CDR1 and CDR2: LNHDA, SQIVND (reference sequence). This CDR3 is built from 15 residues. The CDR3, as DNA: TGTGCCAGTAGTATAGATCGTCCCTTGAACACTGAAGCTTTCTTT. This translates into CASSIDRPLNTEAFF.

J is TRBJ2-4 and V is TRBV19; D is perhaps TRBD2 (5 bases). In germline, CDR1 is LNHDA, CDR2 SQIVND (reference sequence). With 0 bases removed from V and 0 bases from J, the gap between germline ends came to 9 bases. This CDR3 is built from 16 residues. CDR3: CASSIDYEGAKNIQYF. CDR3 in DNA: TGTGCCAGTAGTATAGATTATGAGGGAGCCAAAAACATTCAGTACTTC.

The chain couples TRBV5-1 to TRBJ2-7; 10 positions agree with TRBD1. This CDR3 has 15 residues. The germline V gene encodes CDR1 SGHRS and CDR2 YFSETQ. The V and J ends lost 3 bases and 7 bases, in that order; junction bases with no gene match: 10. Written as DNA, the CDR3 is TGCGCCAGCAGCTGGAGGGGACAGGGGTTATCAGAGCAGTACTTC. This translates into CASSWRGQGLSEQYF.

This chain joins TRBV6-1 and TRBJ1-2; TRBD1 matches 9 bases. The trim removed 4 bases at V and 4 bases at J, leaving 16 bases unmatched. Germline assignment: CDR1 MNHNS and CDR2 SASEGT. The CDR3 contains 18 residues. CDR3 amino acids: CASSVKSTGQGGGYGYTF. In DNA, the CDR3 is TGTGCCAGCAGTGTAAAAAGTACGGGACAGGGAGGGGGCTATGGCTACACCTTC.

V is TRBV3-1 (or the pseudogene TRBV3-2) and J is TRBJ2-7; 10 bases are a match to TRBD2. J was trimmed by 4 bases and V by 8 bases; bases with no gene match: 8. CDR1 is LGHDT and CDR2 is YNNKEL in the germline V gene (reference sequence). The CDR3 loop spans 14 amino acids. In nucleotides, the CDR3 is TGTGCCAGCCAAGAGGGACTAGCGTTTTACGAGCAGTACTTC. It encodes CASQEGLAFYEQYF.

The chain is built from TRBV19 and TRBJ2-5, with TRBD1 as a possible D gene (6 bases). V was clipped by 10 bases and J by 5 bases, with 14 bases between them. The germline gives CDR1 LNHDA, CDR2 SQIVND (reference sequence). CDR3 length equals 12 residues. The CDR3 is CATGQPYETQYF. CDR3 coding DNA: TGTGCCACTGGACAGCCCTATGAGACCCAGTACTTC.

The gene calls are TRBV2 and TRBJ2-7; TRBD2 might be the D (7 bases). The CDR3 loop spans 15 amino acids. V lost 0 bases and J lost 5, with 14 bases in between. Germline CDR1 and CDR2: SNHLY and FYNNEI. In nucleotides, the CDR3 is TGTGCCAGCAGTGAAGCGGGAGGGGGACTCAACGAGCAGTACTTC. Translated: CASSEAGGGLNEQYF.